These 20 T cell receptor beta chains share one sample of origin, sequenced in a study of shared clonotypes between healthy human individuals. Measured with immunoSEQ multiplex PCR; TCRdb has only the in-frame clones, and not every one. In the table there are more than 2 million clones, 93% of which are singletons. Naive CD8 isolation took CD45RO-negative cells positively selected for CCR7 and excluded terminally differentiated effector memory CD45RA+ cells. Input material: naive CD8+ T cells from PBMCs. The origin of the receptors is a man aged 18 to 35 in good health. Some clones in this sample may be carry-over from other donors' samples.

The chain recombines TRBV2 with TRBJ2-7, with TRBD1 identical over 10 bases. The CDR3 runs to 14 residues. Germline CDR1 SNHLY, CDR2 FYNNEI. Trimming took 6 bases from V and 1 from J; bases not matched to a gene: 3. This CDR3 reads CASRGDRGSYEQYF. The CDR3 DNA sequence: TGTGCCAGCAGGGGGGACAGGGGATCCTACGAGCAGTACTTC.

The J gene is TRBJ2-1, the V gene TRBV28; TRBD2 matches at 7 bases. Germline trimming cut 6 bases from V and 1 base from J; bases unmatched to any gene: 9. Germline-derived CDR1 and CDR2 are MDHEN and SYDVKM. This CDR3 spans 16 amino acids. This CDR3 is CASSPTREESYNEQFF. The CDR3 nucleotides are TGTGCCAGCAGCCCGACCCGGGAGGAATCCTACAATGAGCAGTTCTTC.

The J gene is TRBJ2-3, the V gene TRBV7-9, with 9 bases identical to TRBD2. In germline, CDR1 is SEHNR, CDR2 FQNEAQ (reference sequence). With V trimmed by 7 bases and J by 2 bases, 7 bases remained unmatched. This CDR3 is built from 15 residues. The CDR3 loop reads CASNAAGGYTDTQYF. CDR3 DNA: TGTGCCAGCAACGCGGCGGGAGGGTACACAGATACGCAGTATTTT. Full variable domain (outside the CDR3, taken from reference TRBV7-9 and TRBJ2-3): DTGVSQNPRHKITKRGQNVTFRCDPISEHNRLYWYRQTLGQGPEFLTYFQNEAQLEKSRLLSDRFSAERPKGSFSTLEIQRTEQGDSAMYLCASNAAGGYTDTQYFGPGTRLTVL.

In nucleotides, the CDR3 is TGCAGCGTTGAAGTTGACAGCTCATTGGAAGCTTTCTTT. This translates into CSVEVDSSLEAFF. This sequence joins TRBV29-1 and TRBJ1-1; perhaps TRBD1 as D (5 bases). There are 13 residues in the CDR3. Trimming stripped 1 base from V and 8 bases from J, with 14 bases between. CDR1 and CDR2 from the germline V gene are SQVTM and ANQGSEA.

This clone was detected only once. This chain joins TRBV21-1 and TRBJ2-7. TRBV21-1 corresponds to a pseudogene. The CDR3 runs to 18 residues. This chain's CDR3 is CASSAEEPPGLKSYEQYF. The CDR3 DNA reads TGTGCCAGCAGCGCAGAAGAGCCCCCGGGCCTGAAATCCTACGAGCAGTACTTC.

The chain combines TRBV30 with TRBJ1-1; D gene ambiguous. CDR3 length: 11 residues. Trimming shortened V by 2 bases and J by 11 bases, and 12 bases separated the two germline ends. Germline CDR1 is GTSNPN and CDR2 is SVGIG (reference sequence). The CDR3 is CAWSTSLWAFF. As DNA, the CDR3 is TGTGCCTGGAGTACAAGCCTTTGGGCTTTCTTT.

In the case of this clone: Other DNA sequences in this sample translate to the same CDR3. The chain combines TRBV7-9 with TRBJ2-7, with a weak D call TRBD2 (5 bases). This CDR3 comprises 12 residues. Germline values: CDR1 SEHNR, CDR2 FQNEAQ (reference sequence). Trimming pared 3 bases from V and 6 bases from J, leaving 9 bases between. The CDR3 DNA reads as TGTGCCAGCAGCTTCGGGGAAGGCGAGCAGTACTTC. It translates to CASSFGEGEQYF.

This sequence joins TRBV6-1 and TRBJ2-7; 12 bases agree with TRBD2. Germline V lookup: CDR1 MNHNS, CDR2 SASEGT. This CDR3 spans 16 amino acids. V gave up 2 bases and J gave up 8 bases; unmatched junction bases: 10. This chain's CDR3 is CASSESESSGRGKQYF. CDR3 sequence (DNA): TGTGCCAGCAGTGAATCGGAATCTAGCGGGAGGGGAAAGCAGTACTTC.

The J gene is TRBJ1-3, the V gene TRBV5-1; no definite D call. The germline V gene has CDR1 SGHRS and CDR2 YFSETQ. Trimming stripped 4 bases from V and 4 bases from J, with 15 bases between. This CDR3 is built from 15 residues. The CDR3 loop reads CASSLEPGSGNTIYF. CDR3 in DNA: TGCGCCAGCAGCCTAGAACCGGGGAGCGGAAACACCATATATTTT.

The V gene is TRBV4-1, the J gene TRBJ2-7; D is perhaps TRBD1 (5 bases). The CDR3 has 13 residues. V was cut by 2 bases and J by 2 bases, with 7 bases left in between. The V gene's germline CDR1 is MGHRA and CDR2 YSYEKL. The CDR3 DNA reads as TGCGCCAGCAGCCAAAGGGGTACCTACGAGCAGTACTTC. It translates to CASSQRGTYEQYF.

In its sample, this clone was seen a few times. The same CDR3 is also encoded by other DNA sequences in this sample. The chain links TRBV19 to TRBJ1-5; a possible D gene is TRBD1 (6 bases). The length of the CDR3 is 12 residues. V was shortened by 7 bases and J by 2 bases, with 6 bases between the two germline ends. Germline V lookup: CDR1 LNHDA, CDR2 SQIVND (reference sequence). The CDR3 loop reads CASTGGNQPQHF. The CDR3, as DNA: TGTGCCAGTACAGGGGGCAATCAGCCCCAGCATTTT.

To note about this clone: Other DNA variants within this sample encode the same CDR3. As DNA, the CDR3 is TGTGCCAGCAGCTTAGCGGGAGATACGCAGTATTTT. Encoded protein: CASSLAGDTQYF. J is TRBJ2-3 and V is TRBV5-6; the D gene is possibly TRBD2 (6 bases). The CDR3 runs to 12 residues. The V end lost 2 bases, the J end lost 5 bases, and 6 bases lay between the germline ends. Germline-derived CDR1 and CDR2 are SGHDT and YYEEEE.

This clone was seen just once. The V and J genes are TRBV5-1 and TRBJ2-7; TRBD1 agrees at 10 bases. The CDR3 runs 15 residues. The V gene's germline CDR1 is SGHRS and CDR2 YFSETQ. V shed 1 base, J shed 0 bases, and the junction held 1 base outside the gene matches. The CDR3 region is CASSLRQGASYEQYF. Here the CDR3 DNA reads TGCGCCAGCAGCTTGAGACAGGGGGCCTCCTACGAGCAGTACTTC. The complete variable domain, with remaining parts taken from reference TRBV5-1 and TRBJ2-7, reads KAGVTQTPRYLIKTRGQQVTLSCSPISGHRSVSWYQQTPGQGLQFLFEYFSETQRNKGNFPGRFSGRQFSNSRSEMNVSTLELGDSALYLCASSLRQGASYEQYFGPGTRLTVT.

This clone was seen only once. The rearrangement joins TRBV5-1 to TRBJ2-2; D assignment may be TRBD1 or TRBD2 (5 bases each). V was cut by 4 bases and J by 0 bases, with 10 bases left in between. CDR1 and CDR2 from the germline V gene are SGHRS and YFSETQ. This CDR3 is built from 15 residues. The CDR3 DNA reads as TGCGCCAGCAGCCCGGTGGGACCGAACACCGGGGAGCTGTTTTTT. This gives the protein CASSPVGPNTGELFF.

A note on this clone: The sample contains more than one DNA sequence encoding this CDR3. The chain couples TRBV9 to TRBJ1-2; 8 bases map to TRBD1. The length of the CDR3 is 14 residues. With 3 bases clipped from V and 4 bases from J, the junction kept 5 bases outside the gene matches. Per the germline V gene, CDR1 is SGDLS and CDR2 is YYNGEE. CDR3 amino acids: CASSAGQGLYGYTF. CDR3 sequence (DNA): TGTGCCAGCAGCGCCGGACAGGGTCTCTATGGCTACACCTTC.

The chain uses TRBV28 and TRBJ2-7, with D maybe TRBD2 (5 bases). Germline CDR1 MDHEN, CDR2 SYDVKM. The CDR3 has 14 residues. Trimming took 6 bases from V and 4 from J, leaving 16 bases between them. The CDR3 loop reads CASSQRPAIYEQYF. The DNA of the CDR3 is TGTGCCAGCAGCCAGCGGCCAGCGATTTACGAGCAGTACTTC.

The CDR3 loop is CASRGREEQPQHF. CDR3 nucleotide sequence: TGTGCCAGCAGAGGCAGGGAGGAGCAGCCCCAGCATTTT. The chain joins TRBV28 to TRBJ1-5; D is possibly TRBD1 (5 bases). The V gene's germline CDR1 is MDHEN and CDR2 SYDVKM. CDR3 size: 13 residues. V lost 6 bases and J 7 bases, leaving 13 bases between the germline ends.

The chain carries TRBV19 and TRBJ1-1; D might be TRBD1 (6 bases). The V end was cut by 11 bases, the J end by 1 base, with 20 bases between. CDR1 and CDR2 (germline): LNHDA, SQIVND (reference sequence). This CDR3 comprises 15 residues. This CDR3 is CAASIRGSRNTEAFF. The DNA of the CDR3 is TGTGCCGCATCAATCAGGGGATCTCGGAACACTGAAGCTTTCTTT.

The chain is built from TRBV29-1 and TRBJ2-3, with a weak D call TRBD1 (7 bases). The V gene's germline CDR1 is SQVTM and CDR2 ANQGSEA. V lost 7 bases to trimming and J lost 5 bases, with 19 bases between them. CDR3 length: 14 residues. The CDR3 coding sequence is TGCAGCGCTGGAGCGACAGGGCGGGGAGATACGCAGTATTTT. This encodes CSAGATGRGDTQYF.

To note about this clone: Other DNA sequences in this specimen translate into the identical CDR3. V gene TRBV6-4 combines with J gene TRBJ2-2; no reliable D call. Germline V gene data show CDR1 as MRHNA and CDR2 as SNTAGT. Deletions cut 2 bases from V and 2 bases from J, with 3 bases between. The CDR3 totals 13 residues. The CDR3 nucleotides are TGTGCCAGCAGTGACCCTAACACCGGGGAGCTGTTTTTT. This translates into CASSDPNTGELFF.